Listed below are T cell receptor beta chains from one sample, sequenced in a study of patients and donors after allogeneic stem cell transplantation. Via MiXCR, TCRdb re-called the RT-PCR reads, giving one row per CDR3 protein. This sample has more than 850,000 distinct CDR3 sequences, with roughly 18% found just once. The specimen was blood, either unsorted or a sorted T cell fraction (not recorded which). The source is a human donor who was either an allogeneic HSCT recipient or a stem cell or donor lymphocyte infusion donor (not recorded which). It is not recorded whose cells these are; they may come from a transplant donor. Both conserved end residues are part of each CDR3. A D gene is named only where the DNA matches it firmly. Not every row has a clone size; where given, it reads once, few, many or a size class.

V: TRBV6-1
D: TRBD1
J: TRBJ1-4
size: many
DNA: TGTGCCAGCAGTCGAGGGACAGGAGTGGGTGAAAAACTGTTTTTT
CDR3: CASSRGTGVGEKLFF

V: TRBV29-1
D: .
J: TRBJ2-7
size: .
DNA: TGCAGCGTCGGTGAGGGGCGCGTATACGAGCAGTACTTC
CDR3: CSVGEGRVYEQYF

V: TRBV6-1
D: TRBD1
J: TRBJ1-4
size: .
DNA: TGTGCCAGCAGGGGACAGAGGCTTAATGAAAAACTGTTTTTT
CDR3: CASRGQRLNEKLFF

V: TRBV3-1
D: .
J: TRBJ1-2
size: .
DNA: TGTGCCAGCAGCCCACTTAAGAACTATGGCTACACCTTC
CDR3: CASSPLKNYGYTF

V: TRBV7-2
D: TRBD2
J: TRBJ2-5
size: few
DNA: TGTGCCAGCAGCCGCGGGGGGCCGGGAGAGACCCAGTACTTC
CDR3: CASSRGGPGETQYF

V: TRBV20-1
D: TRBD1
J: TRBJ2-7
size: few
DNA: TGCAGTGCAGAGACAGGGGTTACCCCCTACGAGCAGTACTTC
CDR3: CSAETGVTPYEQYF

V: TRBV3-1
D: .
J: TRBJ1-2
size: few
DNA: TGTGCCAGCAGCCAGAGCGGGGTTGGCTACACCTTC
CDR3: CASSQSGVGYTF

V: TRBV30
D: .
J: TRBJ2-1
size: .
DNA: TGTGCCTGGAGTGTGTCGAGGGTTCCCACAATTAGGGATGAGCAGTTCTTC
CDR3: CAWSVSRVPTIRDEQFF

V: TRBV9
D: .
J: TRBJ2-7
size: few
DNA: TGTGCCAGCAGCGTAGCCACAGGGATAGGCTACGAGCAGTACTTC
CDR3: CASSVATGIGYEQYF

V: TRBV20-1
D: TRBD2
J: TRBJ2-1
size: few
DNA: TGCAGTGGGACTAGCGGGAGTGATGCCTACAATGAGCAGTTCTTC
CDR3: CSGTSGSDAYNEQFF

V: TRBV20-1
D: .
J: TRBJ2-5
size: .
DNA: TGCAGCCCTCTGGGGGAAGGGGAGACCCAGTACTTC
CDR3: CSPLGEGETQYF

V: TRBV12-3/TRBV12-4
D: .
J: TRBJ1-2
size: .
DNA: TGTGCCAGCAGTTTCGGGGGGATAAGGGGCTACACCTTC
CDR3: CASSFGGIRGYTF

V: TRBV5-6
D: .
J: TRBJ2-3
size: .
DNA: TGTGCCAGCACTCCTTGCACAGATACGCAGTATTTT
CDR3: CASTPCTDTQYF

V: TRBV29-1
D: .
J: TRBJ1-6
size: few
DNA: TGCAGCGTTGACACCGGAGACATAAATTCACCCCTCCACTTT
CDR3: CSVDTGDINSPLHF

V: TRBV5-1
D: .
J: TRBJ2-1
size: few
DNA: TGCGCCAGCAGCTTGGTGAGCAGGGGAAATTACAATGAGCAGTTCTTC
CDR3: CASSLVSRGNYNEQFF

V: TRBV7-2
D: .
J: TRBJ2-7
size: .
DNA: TGTGCCAGCAGGGACACAGGGGGGGAATACGAGCAGTACTTC
CDR3: CASRDTGGEYEQYF

V: TRBV30
D: .
J: TRBJ1-1
size: .
DNA: TGTGCCTGGAGGGGGACCGGAGACACTGAAGCTTTCTTT
CDR3: CAWRGTGDTEAFF

V: TRBV7-9
D: .
J: TRBJ1-6
size: .
DNA: TGTGCCAGCAGCCCTAGTCTGAATTCACCCCTCCACTTT
CDR3: CASSPSLNSPLHF

V: TRBV11-3
D: .
J: TRBJ2-3
size: .
DNA: TGTGCCAGCAGCCTTTACCCGTCAGATACGCAGTATTTT
CDR3: CASSLYPSDTQYF

V: TRBV14
D: .
J: TRBJ2-5
size: few
DNA: TGTGCCAGCAGCCAAAAGGCCCCGTCGGAGACCCAGTACTTC
CDR3: CASSQKAPSETQYF

V: TRBV10-3
D: TRBD2
J: TRBJ2-7
size: .
DNA: TGTGCCATCAGTGCTACTAGCGGGGGCTACGAGCAGTACTTC
CDR3: CAISATSGGYEQYF

V: TRBV5-6
D: .
J: TRBJ2-1
size: few
DNA: TGTGCCAGCAGCTTGGCGGTGTCTTCGGTCGTCTTC
CDR3: CASSLAVSSVVF

V: TRBV20-1
D: .
J: TRBJ2-7
size: .
DNA: TGCAGTGCTAGTACAGGGCCCCCCGAGCAGTACTTC
CDR3: CSASTGPPEQYF